This T cell receptor beta chain was sequenced for a study of blood T cell repertoires in COVID-19. Generated by immunoSEQ multiplex PCR, the TCRdb table keeps only in-frame clones and is missing some. The table has 250,000 or so clones, 70% to 90% seen once. This CDR3 is 16 amino acids long. Germline V gene lookup returns CDR1 KGHDR and CDR2 SFDVKD. Trimming cost V 7 bases and J 0 bases, with 15 bases left between them. The chain combines TRBV24-1 with TRBJ2-1; D not resolved. This TCR came from an older woman with active or convalescent COVID-19. Sequenced sample: peripheral blood. CDR3 DNA sequence: TGTGCCACCAGCCCCCAGAAGACGGGCTCCTACAATGAGCAGTTCTTC. As protein: CATSPQKTGSYNEQFF.